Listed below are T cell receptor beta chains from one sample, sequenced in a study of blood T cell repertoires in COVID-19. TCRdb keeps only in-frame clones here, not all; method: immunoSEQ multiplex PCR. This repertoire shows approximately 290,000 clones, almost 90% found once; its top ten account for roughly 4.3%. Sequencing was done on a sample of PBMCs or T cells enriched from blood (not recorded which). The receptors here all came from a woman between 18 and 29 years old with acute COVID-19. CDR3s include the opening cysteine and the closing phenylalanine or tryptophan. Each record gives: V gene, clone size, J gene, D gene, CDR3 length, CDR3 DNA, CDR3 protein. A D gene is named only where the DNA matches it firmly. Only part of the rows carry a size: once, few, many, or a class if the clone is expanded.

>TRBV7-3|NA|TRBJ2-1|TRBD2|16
TGTGCCAGCAGGAGGACTAGCGGAGGTTCCTACAATGAGCAGTTCTTC
CASRRTSGGSYNEQFF
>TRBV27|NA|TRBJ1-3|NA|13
TGTGCCAGCAGCCAGACTATAGGAAACACCATATATTTT
CASSQTIGNTIYF
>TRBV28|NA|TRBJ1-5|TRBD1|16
TGTGCCAGCAGAATAACAGGGGGCCGTAGCAATCAGCCCCAGCATTTT
CASRITGGRSNQPQHF
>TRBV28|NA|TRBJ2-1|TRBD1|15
TGTGCCAGCAGTTTTTCCGGGACAGTAGTTTTTGAGCAGTTCTTC
CASSFSGTVVFEQFF
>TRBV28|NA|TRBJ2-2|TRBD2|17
TGTGCCAGCAGCCCTCAGACCGGGAGGGGGAACACCGGGGAGCTGTTTTTT
CASSPQTGRGNTGELFF
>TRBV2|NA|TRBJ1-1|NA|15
TGTGCCAGCAGTGAAGCCGGGGTGGGAGTCACTGAAGCTTTCTTT
CASSEAGVGVTEAFF
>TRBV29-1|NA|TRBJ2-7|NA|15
TGCAGCGTTGAAGATCTTGGCGGGATCACCTACGAGCAGTACTTC
CSVEDLGGITYEQYF
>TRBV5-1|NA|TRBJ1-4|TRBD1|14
TGCGCCAGCAGCTCCGGGACAGGGGCTGAAAAACTGTTTTTT
CASSSGTGAEKLFF
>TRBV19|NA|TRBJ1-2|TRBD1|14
TGTGCCAGTAGTATCCAGGGGGCTGCTGGTGGCTACACCTTC
CASSIQGAAGGYTF
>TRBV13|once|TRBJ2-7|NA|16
TGTGCCAGCAGCTTAGCAGTCGTGGGGCCCGCCTACGAGCAGTACTTC
CASSLAVVGPAYEQYF
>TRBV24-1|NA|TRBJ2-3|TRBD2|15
TGTGCCACCAGTGTCGGAAGCGGGAGGGAAGATACGCAGTATTTT
CATSVGSGREDTQYF
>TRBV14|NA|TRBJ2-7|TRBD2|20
TGTGCCAGCAGCCAAGATCGGAGGTGGGCTAGCGGGAGGGTCGCTGGCGAGCAGTACTTC
CASSQDRRWASGRVAGEQYF
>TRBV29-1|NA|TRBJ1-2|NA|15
TGCAGCGTTGCAAGCCGGGACATCATTAACTATGGCTACACCTTC
CSVASRDIINYGYTF
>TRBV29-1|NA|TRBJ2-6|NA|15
TGCAGCGCAAGGACAGCTAGCTCTGGGGCCAACGTCCTGACTTTC
CSARTASSGANVLTF
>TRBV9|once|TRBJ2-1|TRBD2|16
TGTGCCAGCAGCTTGGGGACTAGCGGGGATTTCAATGAGCAGTTCTTC
CASSLGTSGDFNEQFF
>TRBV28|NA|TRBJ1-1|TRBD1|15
TGTGCCAGCACCAAAGTTCCCCTGACAGGGCCTGAAGCTTTCTTT
CASTKVPLTGPEAFF
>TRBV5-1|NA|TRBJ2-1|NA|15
TGCGCCAGCAGCTTAGGGGGTGGGTCCTACAATGAGCAGTTCTTC
CASSLGGGSYNEQFF
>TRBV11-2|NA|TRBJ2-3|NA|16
TGTGCCAGCAGCTTAGAACCCTGGGGGCGCACAGATACGCAGTATTTT
CASSLEPWGRTDTQYF
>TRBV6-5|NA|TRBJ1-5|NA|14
TGTGCCAGCAGTAACAGGGTTGGCAATCAGCCCCAGCATTTT
CASSNRVGNQPQHF
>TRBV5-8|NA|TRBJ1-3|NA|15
TGTGCCAGCAGAACCGAGGCTTACTCTGGAAACACCATATATTTT
CASRTEAYSGNTIYF
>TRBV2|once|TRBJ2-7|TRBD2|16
TGTGCCAGCAGTGTACCCGGGACTAGCTATGGCTACGAGCAGTACTTC
CASSVPGTSYGYEQYF
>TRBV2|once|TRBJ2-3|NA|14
TGTGCCAGCAGTGTCTCCCCGAGCACAGATACGCAGTATTTT
CASSVSPSTDTQYF
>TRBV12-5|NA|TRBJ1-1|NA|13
TGTGCTAGTGGTTTGGGACCAGGGACTGAAGCTTTCTTT
CASGLGPGTEAFF
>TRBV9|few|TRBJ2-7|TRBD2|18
TGTGCCAGCAGCGTAGCCCCGGGGGGAGCGACCATGACGTACGAGCAGTACTTC
CASSVAPGGATMTYEQYF
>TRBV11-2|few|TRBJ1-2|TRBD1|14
TGTGCCAGCAGCCCTGGGACAGGGGCTAATGGCTACACCTTC
CASSPGTGANGYTF
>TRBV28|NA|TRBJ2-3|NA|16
TGTGCCAGCAGTTTAACAATGCGGGGACGCACAGATACGCAGTATTTT
CASSLTMRGRTDTQYF
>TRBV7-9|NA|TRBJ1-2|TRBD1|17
TGTGCCAGCAGCTTAGTGGATTGGGACAGGGAGGACTATGGCTACACCTTC
CASSLVDWDREDYGYTF
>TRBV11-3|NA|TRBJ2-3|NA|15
TGTGCCAGCAGCTTCATGGCGGGGAGCACAGATACGCAGTATTTT
CASSFMAGSTDTQYF
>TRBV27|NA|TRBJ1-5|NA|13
TGTGCCAGCTCTCTTTGGGGCGATCAGCCCCAGCATTTT
CASSLWGDQPQHF
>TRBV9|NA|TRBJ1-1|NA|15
TGTGCCAGCAGCGTAGCAGGGTTTCAGGCCACTGAAGCTTTCTTT
CASSVAGFQATEAFF
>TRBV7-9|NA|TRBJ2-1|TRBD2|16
TGTGCCAGCAGCTTAGATGGACTAGCGGGAGCTGGTGAGCAGTTCTTC
CASSLDGLAGAGEQFF
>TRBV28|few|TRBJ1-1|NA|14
TGTGCCAGCAGTTTAGTCAGGGTGAACACTGAAGCTTTCTTT
CASSLVRVNTEAFF
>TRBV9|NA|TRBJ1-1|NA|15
TGTGCCAGCAGCCCCCGTGGGGAGGGGGGGACTGAAGCTTTCTTT
CASSPRGEGGTEAFF
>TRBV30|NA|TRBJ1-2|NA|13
TGTGCCTGTCCTAGGGGTGTGGGCTATGGCTACACCTTC
CACPRGVGYGYTF
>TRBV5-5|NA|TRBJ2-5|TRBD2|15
TGTGCCAGCAGCTTTCCGGGGACTAGTCAAGAGACCCAGTACTTC
CASSFPGTSQETQYF
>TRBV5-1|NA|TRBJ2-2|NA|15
TGCGCCAGCAGCTTGCGGGAAGACAACACCGGGGAGCTGTTTTTT
CASSLREDNTGELFF
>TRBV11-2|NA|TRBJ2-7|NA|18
TGTGCCAGCAGCTCGCCTGGGGATGAGGGAGGAAGTTTCTACGAGCAGTACTTC
CASSSPGDEGGSFYEQYF
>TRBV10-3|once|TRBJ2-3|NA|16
TGTGCCATCAGTGAGTCGATAGCGGATAGCACAGATACGCAGTATTTT
CAISESIADSTDTQYF
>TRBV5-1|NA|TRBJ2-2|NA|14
TGCGCCAGCAGCTTAAGCGGCGCCACCGGGGAGCTGTTTTTT
CASSLSGATGELFF